This T cell receptor beta chain comes out of a study of control samples from healthy donors and cancer patients. Measured with immunoSEQ multiplex PCR; TCRdb has only the in-frame clones, and not every one. The table includes under 85,000 clones, approximately 93% detected once. Looked up from germline, CDR1 is SGHRS and CDR2 is YFSETQ. The CDR3 runs 14 residues. The J segment lost 5 bases and the V segment lost 2 bases, leaving 0 bases of the junction unmatched. Input material: PBMCs. The genes are TRBV5-1 and TRBJ2-4; TRBD2 aligns across 11 bases. The TCR was taken from a woman between 35 and 50 years old with lung cancer. The CDR3 loop is CASSLLAGENIQYF. CDR3 bases: TGCGCCAGCAGCTTACTAGCGGGGGAAAACATTCAGTACTTC.